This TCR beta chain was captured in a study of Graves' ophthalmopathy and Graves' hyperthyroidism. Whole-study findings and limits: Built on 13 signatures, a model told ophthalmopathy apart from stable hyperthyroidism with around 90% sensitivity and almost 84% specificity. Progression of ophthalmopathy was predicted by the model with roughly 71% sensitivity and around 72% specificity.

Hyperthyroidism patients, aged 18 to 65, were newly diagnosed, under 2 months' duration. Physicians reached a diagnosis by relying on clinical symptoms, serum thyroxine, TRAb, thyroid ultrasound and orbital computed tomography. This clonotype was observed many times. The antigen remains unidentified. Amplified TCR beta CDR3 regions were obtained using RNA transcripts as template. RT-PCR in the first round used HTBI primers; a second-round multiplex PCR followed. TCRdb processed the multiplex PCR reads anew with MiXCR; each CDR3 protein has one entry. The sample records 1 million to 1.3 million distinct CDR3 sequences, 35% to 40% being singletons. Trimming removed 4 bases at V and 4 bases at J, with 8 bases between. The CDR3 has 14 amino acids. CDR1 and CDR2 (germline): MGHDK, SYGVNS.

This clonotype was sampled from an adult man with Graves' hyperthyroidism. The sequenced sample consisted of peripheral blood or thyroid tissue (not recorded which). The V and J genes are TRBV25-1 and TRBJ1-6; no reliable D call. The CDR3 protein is CASSVEEYNSPLHF. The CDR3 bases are TGTGCCAGCAGTGTCGAGGAATATAATTCACCCCTCCACTTT.